This T cell receptor beta chain was recovered during a study of cytomegalovirus exposure and HLA in healthy donors. 13 Jbeta primers and 60 Vbeta primers were used for the PCR. The assay was immunoSEQ multiplex PCR, and TCRdb's table has in-frame clones only and misses some. This sample's table reports fewer than 150,000 clones. The V and J ends lost 0 bases and 9 bases respectively, with 16 bases between them. Germline CDR1 and CDR2: SGDLS and YYNGEE. The CDR3 has 15 residues. Sequenced sample: PBMCs. The sequence came from a man aged 18 to 30 in good health and CMV-seronegative. The chain uses TRBV9 and TRBJ2-1; maybe TRBD2 (7 bases). CDR3 DNA sequence: TGTGCCAGCAGCGTAGTCGGCGAGAGGGGGGGTGAGCAGTTCTTC. This gives the protein CASSVVGERGGEQFF.